Detailed here is one TCR beta chain. What it recognizes is unknown. The data were taken from a study of cytomegalovirus exposure and HLA in healthy donors. Study-level points and caveats: Per published reports, the classifier diagnosed cytomegalovirus status with high specificity and sensitivity. There were a few CMV-associated chains whose specificity for CMV antigens was confirmed in vitro. TCR beta V- and J-gene trimming was later associated with a missense DCLRE1C variant.

Germline lookup yields CDR1 LGHNA and CDR2 YNFKEQ. The V gene lost 0 bases and the J gene lost 2 bases, with 11 bases spanning the gap. The CDR3 consists of 16 residues. This PCR relied on a set of 60 Vbeta primers and 13 Jbeta primers. Sequencing was performed with immunoSEQ multiplex PCR; in TCRdb, only in-frame clones are kept and a portion is missing. The repertoire holds 95,000 to 150,000 clones, with approximately 70% as singletons. The receptor was isolated from a young man in good health and CMV-seronegative. V usage is TRBV4-2 and J usage is TRBJ1-3, with a tentative D call TRBD1 (5 bases). What was sequenced was PBMCs. CDR3 sequence: CASSQDFGGAGNTIYF. DNA of the CDR3: TGTGCCAGCAGCCAAGATTTTGGGGGGGCTGGAAACACCATATATTTT.